This section outlines one TCR beta chain sequence together with its context. These data originate in a study of shared clonotypes between healthy human individuals. Original analysis: Filtering differed, since immunoSEQ gave only junction sequences and no quality scores. TCRdb's copy holds only in-frame clones and misses some; the assay was immunoSEQ multiplex PCR. The V and J calls and clone size were taken over from that table, and D and trimming were inferred from the DNA. This table has 1.5 million to 2.5 million clones, less than 95% appearing once. The CDR3 covers 17 residues. In germline, CDR1 is MNHNS, CDR2 SASEGT. V dropped 2 bases and J dropped 0 bases, with 16 bases sitting between them. Selected positively for CCR7 and CD45RO-negative, naive CD8 cells excluded terminally differentiated effector memory CD45RA+ cells.

The V and J genes are TRBV6-1 and TRBJ1-2; possibly TRBD1 for D (5 bases). This receptor was identified in a young man in good health. The sequenced sample consisted of naive CD8+ T cells sorted from blood. CDR3 nucleotide sequence: TGTGCCAGCAGTGAATGGCGTTCGGGGGTAGCTAACTATGGCTACACCTTC. This gives the protein CASSEWRSGVANYGYTF.